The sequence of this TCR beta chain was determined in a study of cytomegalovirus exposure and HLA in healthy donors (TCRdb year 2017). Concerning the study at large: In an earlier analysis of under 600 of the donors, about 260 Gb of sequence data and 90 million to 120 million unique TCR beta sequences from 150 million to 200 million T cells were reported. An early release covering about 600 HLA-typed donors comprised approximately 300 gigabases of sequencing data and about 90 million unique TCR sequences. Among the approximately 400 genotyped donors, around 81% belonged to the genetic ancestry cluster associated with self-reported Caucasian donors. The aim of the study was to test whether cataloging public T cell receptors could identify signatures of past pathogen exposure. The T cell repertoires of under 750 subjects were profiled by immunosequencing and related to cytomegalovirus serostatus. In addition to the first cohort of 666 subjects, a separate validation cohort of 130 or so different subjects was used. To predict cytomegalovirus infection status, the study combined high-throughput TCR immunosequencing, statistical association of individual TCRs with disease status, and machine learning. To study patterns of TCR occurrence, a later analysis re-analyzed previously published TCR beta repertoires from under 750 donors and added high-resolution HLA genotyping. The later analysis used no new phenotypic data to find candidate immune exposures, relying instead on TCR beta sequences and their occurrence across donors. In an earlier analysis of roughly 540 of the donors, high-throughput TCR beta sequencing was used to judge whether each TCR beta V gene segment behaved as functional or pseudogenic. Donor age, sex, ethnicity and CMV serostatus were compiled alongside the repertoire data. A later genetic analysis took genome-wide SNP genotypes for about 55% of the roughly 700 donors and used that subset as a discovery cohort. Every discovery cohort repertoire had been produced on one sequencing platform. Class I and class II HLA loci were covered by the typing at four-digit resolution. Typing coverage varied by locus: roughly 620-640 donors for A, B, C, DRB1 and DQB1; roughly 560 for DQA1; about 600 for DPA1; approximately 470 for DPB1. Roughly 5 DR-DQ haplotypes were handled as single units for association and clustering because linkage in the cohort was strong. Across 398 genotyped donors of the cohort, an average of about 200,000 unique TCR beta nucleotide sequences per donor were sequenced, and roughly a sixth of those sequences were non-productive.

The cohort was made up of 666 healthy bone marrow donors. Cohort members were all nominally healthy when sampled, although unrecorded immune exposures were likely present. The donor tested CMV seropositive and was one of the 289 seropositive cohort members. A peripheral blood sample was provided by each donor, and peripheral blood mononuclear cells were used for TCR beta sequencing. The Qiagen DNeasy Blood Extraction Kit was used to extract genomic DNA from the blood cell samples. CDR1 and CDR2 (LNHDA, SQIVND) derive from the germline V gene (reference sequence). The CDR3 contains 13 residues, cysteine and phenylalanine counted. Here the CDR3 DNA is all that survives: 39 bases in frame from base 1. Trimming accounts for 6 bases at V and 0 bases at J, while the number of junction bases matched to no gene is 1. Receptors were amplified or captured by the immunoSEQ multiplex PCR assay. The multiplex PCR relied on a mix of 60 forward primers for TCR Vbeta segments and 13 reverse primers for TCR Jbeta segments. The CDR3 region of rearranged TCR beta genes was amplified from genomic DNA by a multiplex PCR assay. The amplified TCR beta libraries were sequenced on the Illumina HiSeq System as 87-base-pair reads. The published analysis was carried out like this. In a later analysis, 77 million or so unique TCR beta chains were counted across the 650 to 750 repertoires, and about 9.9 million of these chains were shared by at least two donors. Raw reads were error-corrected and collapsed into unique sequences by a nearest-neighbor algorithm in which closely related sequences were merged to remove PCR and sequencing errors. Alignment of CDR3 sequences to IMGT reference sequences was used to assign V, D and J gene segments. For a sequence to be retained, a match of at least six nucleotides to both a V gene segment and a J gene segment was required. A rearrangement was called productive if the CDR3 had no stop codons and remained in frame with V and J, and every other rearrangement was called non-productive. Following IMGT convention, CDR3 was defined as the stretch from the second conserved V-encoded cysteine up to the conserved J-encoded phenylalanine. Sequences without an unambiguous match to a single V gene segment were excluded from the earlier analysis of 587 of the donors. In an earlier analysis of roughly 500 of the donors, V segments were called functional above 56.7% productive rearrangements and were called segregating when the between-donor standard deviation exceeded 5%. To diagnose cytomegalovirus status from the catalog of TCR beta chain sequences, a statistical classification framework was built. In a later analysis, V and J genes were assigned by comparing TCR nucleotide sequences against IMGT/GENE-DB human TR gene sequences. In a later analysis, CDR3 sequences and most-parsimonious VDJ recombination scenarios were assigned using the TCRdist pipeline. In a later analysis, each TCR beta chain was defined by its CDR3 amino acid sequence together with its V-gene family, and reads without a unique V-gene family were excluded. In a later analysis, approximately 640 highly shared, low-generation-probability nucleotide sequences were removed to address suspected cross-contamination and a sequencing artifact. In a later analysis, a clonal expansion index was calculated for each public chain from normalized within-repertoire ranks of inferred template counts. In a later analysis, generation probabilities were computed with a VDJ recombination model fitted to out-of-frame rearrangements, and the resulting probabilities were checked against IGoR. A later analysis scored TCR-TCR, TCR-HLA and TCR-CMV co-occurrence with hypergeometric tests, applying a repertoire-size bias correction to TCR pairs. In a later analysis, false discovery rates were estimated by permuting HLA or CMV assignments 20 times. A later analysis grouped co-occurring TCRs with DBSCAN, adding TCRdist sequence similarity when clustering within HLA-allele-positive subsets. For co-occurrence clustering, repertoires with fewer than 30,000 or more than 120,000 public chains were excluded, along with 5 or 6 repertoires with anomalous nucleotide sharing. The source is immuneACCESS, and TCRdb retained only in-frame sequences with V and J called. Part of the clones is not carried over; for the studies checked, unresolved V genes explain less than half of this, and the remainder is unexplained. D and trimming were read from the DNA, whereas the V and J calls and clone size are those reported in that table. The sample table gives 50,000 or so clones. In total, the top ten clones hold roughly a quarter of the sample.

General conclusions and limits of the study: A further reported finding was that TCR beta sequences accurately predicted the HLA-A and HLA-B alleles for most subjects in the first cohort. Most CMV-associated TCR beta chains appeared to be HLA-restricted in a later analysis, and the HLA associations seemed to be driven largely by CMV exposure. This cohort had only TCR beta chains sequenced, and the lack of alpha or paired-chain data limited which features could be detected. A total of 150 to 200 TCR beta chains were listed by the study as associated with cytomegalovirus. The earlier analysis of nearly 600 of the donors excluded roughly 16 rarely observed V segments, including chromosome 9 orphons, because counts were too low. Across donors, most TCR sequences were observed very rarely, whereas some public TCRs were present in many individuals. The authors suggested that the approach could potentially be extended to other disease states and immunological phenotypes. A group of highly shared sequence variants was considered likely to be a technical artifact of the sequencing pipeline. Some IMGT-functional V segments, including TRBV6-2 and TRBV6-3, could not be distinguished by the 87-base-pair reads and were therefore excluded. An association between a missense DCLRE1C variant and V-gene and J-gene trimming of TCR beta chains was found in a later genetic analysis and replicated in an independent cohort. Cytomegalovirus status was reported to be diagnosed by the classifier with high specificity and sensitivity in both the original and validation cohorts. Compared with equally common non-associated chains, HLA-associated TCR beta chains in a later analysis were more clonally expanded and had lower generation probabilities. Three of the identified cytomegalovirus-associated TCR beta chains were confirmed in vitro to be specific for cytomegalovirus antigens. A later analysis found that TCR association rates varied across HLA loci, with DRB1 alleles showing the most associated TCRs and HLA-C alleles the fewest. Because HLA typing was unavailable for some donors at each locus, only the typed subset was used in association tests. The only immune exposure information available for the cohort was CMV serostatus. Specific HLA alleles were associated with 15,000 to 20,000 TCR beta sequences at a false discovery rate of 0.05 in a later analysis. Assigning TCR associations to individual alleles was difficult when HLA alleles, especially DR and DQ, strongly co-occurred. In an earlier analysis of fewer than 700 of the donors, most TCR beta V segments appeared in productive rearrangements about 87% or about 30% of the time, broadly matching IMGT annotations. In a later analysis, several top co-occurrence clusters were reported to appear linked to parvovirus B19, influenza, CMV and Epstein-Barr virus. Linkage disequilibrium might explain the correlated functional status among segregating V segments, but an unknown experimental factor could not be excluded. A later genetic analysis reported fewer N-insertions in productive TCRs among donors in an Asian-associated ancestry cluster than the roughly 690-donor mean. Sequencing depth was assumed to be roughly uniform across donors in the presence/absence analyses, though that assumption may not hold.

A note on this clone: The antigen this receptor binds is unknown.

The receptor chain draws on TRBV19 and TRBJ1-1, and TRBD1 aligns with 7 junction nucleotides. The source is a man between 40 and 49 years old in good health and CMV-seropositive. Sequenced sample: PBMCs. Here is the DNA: TGTGCCAGTAGCAGGGGGATGAACACTGAAGCTTTCTTT. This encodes CASSRGMNTEAFF.